The 20 T cell receptor beta chains given below trace back to one sample, sequenced in a study of identical twins. TCRdb re-called the 5' RACE reads with MiXCR, one entry per CDR3 protein. Counted here are 250,000 to 300,000 distinct CDR3 sequences, 8.5% to 9.5% occurring once; the ten biggest clones make up roughly 7%. Separately, the same data were catalogued under a study of yellow fever vaccine responses in identical twins.

Sample: CD8+ T cells sorted from blood. These receptors came from a woman under 30 in good health.

A few counts support this clonotype. The chain couples TRBV27 to TRBJ2-3; 12 nucleotides match TRBD2. V dropped 5 bases and J dropped 2; count of bases not matched to a gene: 17. Germline V gene lookup returns CDR1 MNHEY and CDR2 SMNVEV (reference sequence). This CDR3 is 20 amino acids long. CDR3 coding DNA: TGTGCCAGCAGTACCCGGACTTTAACTAGCGGGGGGCTTCCCACAGATACGCAGTATTTT. This codes for CASSTRTLTSGGLPTDTQYF.

This clonotype came up a few times. This sequence joins TRBV4-2 and TRBJ2-1, with D perhaps matching TRBD2 (5 bases). The V and J ends lost 0 bases and 0 bases respectively, with 15 bases between them. Germline-derived CDR1 and CDR2 are LGHNA and YNFKEQ. The CDR3 runs to 18 residues. CDR3 in amino acids: CASSQEDAGLSSYNEQFF. Here the CDR3 DNA reads TGTGCCAGCAGCCAAGAGGATGCGGGTTTGTCCTCCTACAATGAGCAGTTCTTC.

CDR3: CASSFQRQGNEQFF. The CDR3 DNA reads TGTGCCAGCAGTTTCCAACGACAGGGGAATGAGCAGTTCTTC. The chain carries TRBV27 and TRBJ2-1, with 8 positions matching TRBD1. V gave up 3 bases and J gave up 7 bases; unmatched junction bases: 5. Germline-derived CDR1 and CDR2 are MNHEY and SMNVEV (reference sequence). CDR3 length equals 14 residues.

At least ten counts were recorded for this clonotype. The chain is built from TRBV5-1 and TRBJ2-7; 7 nucleotides agree with TRBD2. Germline-derived CDR1 and CDR2 are SGHRS and YFSETQ. The CDR3 runs to 14 residues. The V and J ends lost 2 bases and 7 bases, in that order; junction bases with no gene match: 9. Here the CDR3 DNA reads TGCGCCAGCAGCTTCGGGGGAGGGCCCGAGGAGCAGTACTTC. Amino acid sequence: CASSFGGGPEEQYF.

This rearrangement joins TRBV7-9 to TRBJ2-7, with 8 nucleotides matching TRBD2. This CDR3 spans 14 amino acids. With 4 bases clipped from V and 7 bases from J, the junction kept 9 bases outside the gene matches. CDR1 and CDR2 from the germline V gene are SEHNR and FQNEAQ (reference sequence). The DNA for the CDR3 is TGTGCCAGCAGCTCAGCCGGGAGGGGTGGGGAGCAGTACTTC. Translated: CASSSAGRGGEQYF.

This clonotype was seen at least ten times. CDR3: CSVVGGESNEQFF. The DNA for the CDR3 is TGCAGCGTTGTGGGGGGCGAGAGCAATGAGCAGTTCTTC. The J gene is TRBJ2-1, the V gene TRBV29-1; D is perhaps TRBD1 or TRBD2 (6 bases each). Germline-derived CDR1 and CDR2 are SQVTM and ANQGSEA. The CDR3 has 13 residues. V shed 4 bases and J shed 6 bases, with 13 bases lying between them.

This clonotype showed up just a few times. The V call is TRBV12-3 or TRBV12-4, the J call TRBJ2-3; D is possibly TRBD1 (6 bases). Trimming took off 7 bases at V and 6 bases at J, with 17 bases between the two ends. The CDR3 is 14 residues long. The CDR3 coding sequence is TGTGCCAGCACCCTAGGGGGTACTGGGGATACGCAGTATTTT. Translation: CASTLGGTGDTQYF.

This rearrangement joins TRBV7-9 to TRBJ1-2, with 9 bases fitting TRBD1. The CDR3 has 16 residues. Unmatched junction bases numbered 9, after V lost 2 bases and J lost 5 bases. Germline loops: CDR1 SEHNR, CDR2 FQNEAQ (reference sequence). The CDR3 here is CASSLSGTGTRYGYTF. The CDR3 DNA sequence: TGTGCCAGCAGCTTATCCGGGACAGGGACACGGTATGGCTACACCTTC.

V and J are TRBV9 and TRBJ2-2; possibly TRBD1 or TRBD2 for D (7 bases each). V was trimmed by 3 bases and J by 6 bases, leaving 9 bases between them. Germline V lookup: CDR1 SGDLS, CDR2 YYNGEE. CDR3 length: 13 amino acids. CDR3 nucleotides: TGTGCCAGCAGCGCAGGGGGGGCCGGGGAGCTGTTTTTT. The encoded protein is CASSAGGAGELFF.

Many counts were recorded for this clonotype. The chain is built from TRBV6-2 or TRBV6-3 and TRBJ2-7; 7 positions match TRBD1. The CDR3 covers 15 residues. The V gene end was trimmed by 7 bases and the J gene end by 7 bases; junction bases not matched to a gene: 16. Germline V lookup: CDR1 MNHEY, CDR2 SVGEGT. The CDR3 nucleotides are TGTGCCAGCACCACAGTGGAGACAGGGACGGATGAGCAGTACTTC. Encoded protein: CASTTVETGTDEQYF.

This clonotype has only a few counts. The rearrangement joins TRBV6-4 to TRBJ1-2, with 7 bases identical to TRBD1. This CDR3 contains 14 residues. V shed 2 bases, J shed 6 bases, and the junction held 6 bases outside the gene matches. Per the germline V gene, CDR1 is MRHNA and CDR2 is SNTAGT. This CDR3 is CASSDATGTNGYTF. Written as DNA, the CDR3 is TGTGCCAGCAGTGACGCGACAGGGACTAATGGCTACACCTTC.

This clonotype occurred many times. The chain couples TRBV12-3 or TRBV12-4 to TRBJ2-2; D is undetermined. Between the trimmed V and J ends, which lost 1 base and 7 bases, there was a span of 4 bases. This CDR3 is 12 amino acids long. The CDR3 region has the DNA TGTGCCAGCAGTTTAGTAGTCGGGGAGCTGTTTTTT. It encodes CASSLVVGELFF.

The sample holds a few counts of this clonotype. The chain has TRBV20-1 and TRBJ2-7, with D possibly TRBD2 on 5 matching bases. This CDR3 contains 16 residues. Germline assignment: CDR1 DFQATT and CDR2 SNEGSKA (reference sequence). Trimming pared 0 bases from V and 4 bases from J, leaving 19 bases between. Written as DNA, the CDR3 is TGCAGTGCTAGAGATCCCCAAGGGAGTACGGAATACGAGCAGTACTTC. Its translation: CSARDPQGSTEYEQYF.

The chain carries TRBV4-1 and TRBJ2-2; D gene ambiguous. V lost 0 bases, J lost 7 bases, and 9 bases lay in between. The CDR3 contains 14 residues. Germline V gene lookup returns CDR1 MGHRA and CDR2 YSYEKL. In DNA, the CDR3 is TGCGCCAGCAGCCAAGAACCCTTGCGCGGGGAGCTGTTTTTT. Translated, it gives CASSQEPLRGELFF.

The rearrangement joins TRBV27 to TRBJ2-7, with D possibly TRBD2 on 6 matching bases. The CDR3 sequence is 15 residues long. Germline CDR1 MNHEY, CDR2 SMNVEV (reference sequence). Trimming removed 5 bases at V and 5 bases at J, with 19 bases between. The CDR3 spells CASSITGTFKNEQYF. CDR3 nucleotide sequence: TGTGCCAGCAGTATAACCGGGACTTTCAAAAACGAGCAGTACTTC.

This sequence joins TRBV12-3 or TRBV12-4 and TRBJ2-1; D assignment may be TRBD1 or TRBD2 (6 bases each). The CDR3 covers 13 residues. V dropped 8 bases and J dropped 5 bases, with 13 bases sitting between them. Here the CDR3 reads CASLQEGDNEQFF. In nucleotides, the CDR3 is TGTGCCAGCCTCCAGGAGGGGGACAATGAGCAGTTCTTC.

This clonotype turned up a few times. V is TRBV7-9 and J is TRBJ2-2; D possibly corresponds to TRBD2 (6 bases). The CDR3 is 15 residues long. Germline CDR1 and CDR2: SEHNR and FQNEAQ (reference sequence). Trimming removed 8 bases from V and 2 bases from J, with 15 bases in between. In DNA form, the CDR3 reads TGTGCCAGCGGTGGGAGGACCCGCAACACCGGGGAGCTGTTTTTT. Translation gives CASGGRTRNTGELFF.

This clonotype was seen repeatedly, ten times or more. The chain has TRBV3-1 and TRBJ2-1; 11 bases line up with TRBD2. Germline CDR1 is LGHDT and CDR2 is YNNKEL (reference sequence). The CDR3 totals 16 residues. V was pared by 1 base and J by 8 bases, with 7 bases of the junction left unmatched. The CDR3: CASSQGSGGAVDEQFF. As DNA, the CDR3 is TGTGCCAGCAGCCAAGGTAGCGGGGGGGCCGTCGATGAGCAGTTCTTC.

The chain joins TRBV10-2 to TRBJ2-5; 8 nucleotides match TRBD2. The CDR3 runs 16 residues. Germline trimming cut 2 bases from V and 5 bases from J; bases unmatched to any gene: 10. Per germline, CDR1 WSHSY and CDR2 SAAADI. CDR3 in DNA: TGCGCCAGCAGTGAGCTGGGGACTAGGTCTTCTGAGACCCAGTACTTC. It codes for CASSELGTRSSETQYF.

The rearrangement links TRBV6-5 to TRBJ2-2; D possibly corresponds to TRBD1 (7 bases). Germline V CDR1 and CDR2: MNHEY, SVGAGI. This CDR3 is built from 15 residues. V lost 2 bases, J lost 5 bases, and 12 bases lay in between. CDR3 sequence: CASSYDQGGTGELFF. As DNA, the CDR3 is TGTGCCAGCAGTTACGATCAGGGGGGAACCGGGGAGCTGTTTTTT.